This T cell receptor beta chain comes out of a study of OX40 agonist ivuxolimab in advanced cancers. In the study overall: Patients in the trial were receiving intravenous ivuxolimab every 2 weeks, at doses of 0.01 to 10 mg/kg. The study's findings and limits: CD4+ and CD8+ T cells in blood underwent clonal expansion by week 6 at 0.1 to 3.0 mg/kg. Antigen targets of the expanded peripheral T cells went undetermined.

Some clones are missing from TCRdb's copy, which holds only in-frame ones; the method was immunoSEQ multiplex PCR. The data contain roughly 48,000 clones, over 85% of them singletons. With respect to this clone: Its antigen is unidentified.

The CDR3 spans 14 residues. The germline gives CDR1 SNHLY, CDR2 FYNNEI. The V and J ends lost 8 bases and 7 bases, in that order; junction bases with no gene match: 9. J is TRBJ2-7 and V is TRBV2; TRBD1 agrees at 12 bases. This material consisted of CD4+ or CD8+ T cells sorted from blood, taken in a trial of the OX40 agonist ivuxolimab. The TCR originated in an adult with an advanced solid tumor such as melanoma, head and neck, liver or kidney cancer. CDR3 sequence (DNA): TGTGCCAGCCTCCGCCGGGACAGGGGGCCTGAGCAGTACTTC. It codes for CASLRRDRGPEQYF.